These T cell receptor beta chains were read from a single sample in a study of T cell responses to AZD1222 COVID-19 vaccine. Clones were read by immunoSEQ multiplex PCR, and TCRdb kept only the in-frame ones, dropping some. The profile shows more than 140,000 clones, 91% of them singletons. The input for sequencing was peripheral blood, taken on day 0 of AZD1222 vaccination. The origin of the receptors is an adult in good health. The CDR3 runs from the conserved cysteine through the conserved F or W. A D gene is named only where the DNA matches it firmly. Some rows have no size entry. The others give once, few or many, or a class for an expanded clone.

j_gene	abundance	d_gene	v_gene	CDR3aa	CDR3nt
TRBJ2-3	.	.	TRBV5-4	CASSLAIRNTDTQYF	TGTGCCAGCAGCTTGGCCATCAGGAACACAGATACGCAGTATTTT
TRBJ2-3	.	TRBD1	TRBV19	CASTTTGGADTQYF	TGTGCCAGTACTACGACAGGGGGTGCAGATACGCAGTATTTT
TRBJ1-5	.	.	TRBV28	CANQGRGRGNQPQHF	TGTGCCAACCAAGGAAGGGGGAGAGGGAATCAGCCCCAGCATTTT
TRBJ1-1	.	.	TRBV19	CASSPSPGIAEAFF	TGTGCCAGTAGTCCCTCCCCAGGTATCGCTGAAGCTTTCTTT
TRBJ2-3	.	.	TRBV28	CASRAEGAGTDTQYF	TGTGCCAGCAGGGCTGAGGGAGCGGGTACAGATACGCAGTATTTT
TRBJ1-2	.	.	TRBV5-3	CARSLNPVALGGNYGYTF	TGTGCCAGAAGCTTGAACCCCGTAGCGTTGGGGGGGAACTATGGCTACACCTTC
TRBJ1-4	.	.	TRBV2	CASNRGGTNEKLFF	TGTGCCAGCAACCGAGGGGGGACTAATGAAAAACTGTTTTTT
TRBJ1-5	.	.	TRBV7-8	CASSSRGQPQHF	TGTGCCAGCAGCTCCCGAGGACAGCCCCAGCATTTT
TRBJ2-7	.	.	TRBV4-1	CASSQGLGVYEQYF	TGCGCCAGCAGCCAAGGGCTTGGGGTCTACGAGCAGTACTTC
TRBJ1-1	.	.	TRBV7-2	CASSFRRNTEAFF	TGTGCCAGCAGCTTTAGGAGGAACACTGAAGCTTTCTTT
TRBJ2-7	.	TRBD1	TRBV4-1	CASSQVPDRVYEQYF	TGCGCCAGCAGCCAAGTACCGGACAGGGTCTACGAGCAGTACTTC
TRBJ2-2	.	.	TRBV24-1	CATSDFRDSQLRELFF	TGTGCCACCAGTGATTTCCGGGACTCCCAATTACGGGAGCTGTTTTTT
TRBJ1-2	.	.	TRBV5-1	CASSPLHGGVDGYTF	TGCGCCAGCAGCCCCCTTCATGGAGGGGTGGATGGCTACACCTTC
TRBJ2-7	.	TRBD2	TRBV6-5	CASSYLGGDYEQYF	TGTGCCAGCAGTTATCTTGGGGGGGATTACGAGCAGTACTTC
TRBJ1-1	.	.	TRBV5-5	CASSLERLNTEAFF	TGTGCCAGCAGCTTAGAGAGGTTGAACACTGAAGCTTTCTTT
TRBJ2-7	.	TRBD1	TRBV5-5	CASSPGTGDYEQYF	TGTGCCAGCAGCCCCGGGACAGGGGATTACGAGCAGTACTTC
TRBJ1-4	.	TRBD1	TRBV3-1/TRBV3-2	CASSQTGPNEKLFF	TGTGCCAGCAGCCAGACAGGGCCTAATGAAAAACTGTTTTTT
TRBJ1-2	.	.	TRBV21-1	CASSKSPAAQRFYGYTF	TGTGCCAGCAGCAAATCCCCCGCCGCGCAGCGGTTCTATGGCTACACCTTC
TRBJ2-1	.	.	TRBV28	CASSSTGRSYNEQFF	TGTGCCAGCAGTTCTACGGGACGCTCCTACAATGAGCAGTTCTTC
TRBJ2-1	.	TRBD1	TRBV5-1	CASSSGGGYNEQFF	TGCGCCAGCAGCTCAGGGGGCGGGTACAATGAGCAGTTCTTC
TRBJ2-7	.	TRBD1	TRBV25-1	CASSERGQNYEQYF	TGTGCCAGCAGTGAGAGGGGGCAGAACTACGAGCAGTACTTC
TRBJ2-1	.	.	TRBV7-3	CASSLSLTNEQFF	TGTGCCAGCAGCTTAAGTCTAACCAATGAGCAGTTCTTC
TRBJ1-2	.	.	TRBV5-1	CASSFDGDYGYTF	TGCGCCAGCAGCTTCGACGGAGACTATGGCTACACCTTC
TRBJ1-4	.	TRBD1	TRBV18	CASSPRPGTGIGGEKLFF	TGTGCCAGCTCACCACGTCCCGGGACAGGGATCGGAGGGGAAAAACTGTTTTTT
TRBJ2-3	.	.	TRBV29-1	CSAERTATDTQYF	TGCAGCGCCGAGAGGACAGCCACAGATACGCAGTATTTT
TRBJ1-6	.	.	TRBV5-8	CASSSAYRVGNSPLHF	TGTGCCAGCAGCTCGGCCTACAGGGTTGGGAATTCACCCCTCCACTTT
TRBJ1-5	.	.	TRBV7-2	CASSLGEHQPQHF	TGTGCCAGCAGCTTAGGAGAACATCAGCCCCAGCATTTT
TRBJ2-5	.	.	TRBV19	CASSILNQETQYF	TGTGCCAGTAGTATCCTAAACCAAGAGACCCAGTACTTC
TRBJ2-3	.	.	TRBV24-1	CATSDLGTQYF	TGTGCCACCAGTGATTTGGGTACGCAGTATTTT
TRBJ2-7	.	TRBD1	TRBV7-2	CASSLGQGFAYEQYF	TGTGCCAGCAGCTTGGGACAGGGTTTCGCCTACGAGCAGTACTTC
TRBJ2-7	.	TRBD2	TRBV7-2	CASSLMGLAVNNYEQYF	TGTGCCAGCAGCTTAATGGGACTAGCGGTAAACAACTACGAGCAGTACTTC
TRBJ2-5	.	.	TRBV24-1	CATSDSRTIQETQYF	TGTGCCACCAGTGATTCTAGGACTATCCAAGAGACCCAGTACTTC
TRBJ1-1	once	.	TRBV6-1	CASSEPLPNTEAFF	TGTGCCAGCAGTGAACCTCTACCCAACACTGAAGCTTTCTTT
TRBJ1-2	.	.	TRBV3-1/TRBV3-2	CASSQVPRGAYGYTF	TGTGCCAGCAGCCAAGTCCCAAGAGGAGCATATGGCTACACCTTC
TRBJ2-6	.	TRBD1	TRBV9	CASSRTGTSSGANVLTF	TGTGCCAGCAGCCGGACAGGCACTAGCTCTGGGGCCAACGTCCTGACTTTC
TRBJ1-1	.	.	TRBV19	CASSQGRLNTEAFF	TGTGCCAGTAGTCAAGGACGGCTGAACACTGAAGCTTTCTTT
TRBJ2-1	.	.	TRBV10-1	CASSDSRNEQFF	TGCGCCAGCAGTGACAGTCGCAATGAGCAGTTCTTC
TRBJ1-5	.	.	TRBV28	CASSSVRWYSNQPQHF	TGTGCCAGCAGTTCCGTGAGGTGGTATAGCAATCAGCCCCAGCATTTT
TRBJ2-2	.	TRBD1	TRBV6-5	CATATGGVTGELFF	TGTGCCACCGCGACAGGGGGTGTCACCGGGGAGCTGTTTTTT
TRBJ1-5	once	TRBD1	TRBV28	CASSLTTGNQPQHF	TGTGCCAGCAGTTTAACGACAGGGAATCAGCCCCAGCATTTT
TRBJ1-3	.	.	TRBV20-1	CSASDRNSGNTIYF	TGCAGTGCTAGTGACAGGAACTCTGGAAACACCATATATTTT
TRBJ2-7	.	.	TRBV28	CASRRQGFRGTYEQYF	TGTGCCAGCAGGAGGCAGGGATTCAGGGGAACCTACGAGCAGTACTTC
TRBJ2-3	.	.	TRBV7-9	CASSWAGPTDTQYF	TGTGCCAGCAGCTGGGCCGGGCCCACAGATACGCAGTATTTT
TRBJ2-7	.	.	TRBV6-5	CASSYSQSGEQYF	TGTGCCAGCAGTTACTCCCAGAGTGGCGAGCAGTACTTC
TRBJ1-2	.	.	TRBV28	CASRPQVNYGYTF	TGTGCCAGCAGGCCACAGGTCAACTATGGCTACACCTTC